This TCR beta chain was documented in a study of neoadjuvant anti-PD-1 for oral cavity cancer. As for the study in general: Nivolumab at 3 mg/kg was mostly given biweekly, three to four doses, pre-surgery.

Per the germline V gene, CDR1 is MNHEY and CDR2 is SMNVEV (reference sequence). This CDR3 has 12 residues. V lost 5 bases and J 1 base, leaving 6 bases between the germline ends. Documented time point: after neoadjuvant nivolumab, at surgical resection. These newly diagnosed stage II-IVA oral cavity squamous cell carcinoma patients had no prior systemic or radiation treatment. Findings and caveats of the study: Each response group had just three patients in TCR analyses.

This table comes from immunoSEQ multiplex PCR, and its TCRdb copy is limited to in-frame clones, with some not included. The sample records about 37,000 clones, about 36% being singletons. This clone was found a few times. Its antigen is unidentified. The sample in question was tumor tissue, obtained after nivolumab (anti-PD-1) treatment. The TCR originated in a person aged 40 to 85 with oral cavity squamous cell carcinoma. The rearrangement uses TRBV27 and TRBJ2-7, with D possibly matching TRBD2 (5 bases). The CDR3 DNA reads TGTGCCAGCAGTAGCGGATCCTACGAGCAGTACTTC. This codes for CASSSGSYEQYF.